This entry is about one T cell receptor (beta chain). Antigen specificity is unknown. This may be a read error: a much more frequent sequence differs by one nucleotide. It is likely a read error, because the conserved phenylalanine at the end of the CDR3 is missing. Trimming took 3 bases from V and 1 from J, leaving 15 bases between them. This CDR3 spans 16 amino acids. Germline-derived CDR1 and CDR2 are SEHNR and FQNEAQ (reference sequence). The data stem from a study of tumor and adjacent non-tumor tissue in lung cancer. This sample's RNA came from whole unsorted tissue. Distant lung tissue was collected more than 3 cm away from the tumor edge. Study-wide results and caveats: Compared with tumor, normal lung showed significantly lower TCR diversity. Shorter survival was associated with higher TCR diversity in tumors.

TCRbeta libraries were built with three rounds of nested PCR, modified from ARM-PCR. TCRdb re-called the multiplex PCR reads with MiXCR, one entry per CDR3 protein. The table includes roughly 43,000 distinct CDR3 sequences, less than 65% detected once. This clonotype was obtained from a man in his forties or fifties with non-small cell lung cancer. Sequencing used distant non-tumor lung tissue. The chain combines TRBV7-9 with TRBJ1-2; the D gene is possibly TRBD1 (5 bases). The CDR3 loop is CASSLGRRRDNYGYTL. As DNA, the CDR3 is TGTGCCAGCAGCTTGGGGCGCAGACGAGATAACTATGGCTACACCTTA.